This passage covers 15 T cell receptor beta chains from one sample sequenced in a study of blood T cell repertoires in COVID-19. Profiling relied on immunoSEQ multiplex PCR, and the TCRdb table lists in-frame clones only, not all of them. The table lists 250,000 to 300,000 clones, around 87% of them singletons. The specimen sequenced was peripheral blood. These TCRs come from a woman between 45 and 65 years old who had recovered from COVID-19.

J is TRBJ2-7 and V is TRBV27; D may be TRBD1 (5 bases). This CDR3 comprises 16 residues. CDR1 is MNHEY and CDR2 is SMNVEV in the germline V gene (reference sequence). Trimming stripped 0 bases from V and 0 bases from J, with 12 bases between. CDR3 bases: TGTGCCAGCAGTTTATCATGGCAGGGTATCTCCTACGAGCAGTACTTC. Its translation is CASSLSWQGISYEQYF.

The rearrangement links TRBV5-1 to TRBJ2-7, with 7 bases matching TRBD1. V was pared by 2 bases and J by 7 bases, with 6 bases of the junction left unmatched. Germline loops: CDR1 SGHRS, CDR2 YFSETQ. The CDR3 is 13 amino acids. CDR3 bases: TGCGCCAGCAGCTTTAGAGACAGGGAGGAGCAGTACTTC. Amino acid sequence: CASSFRDREEQYF.

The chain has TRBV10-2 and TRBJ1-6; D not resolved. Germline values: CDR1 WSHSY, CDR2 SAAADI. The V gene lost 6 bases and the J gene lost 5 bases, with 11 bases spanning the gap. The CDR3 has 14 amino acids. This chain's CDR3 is CASRETSNNSPLHF. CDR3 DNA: TGCGCCAGCAGGGAGACAAGTAATAATTCACCCCTCCACTTT.

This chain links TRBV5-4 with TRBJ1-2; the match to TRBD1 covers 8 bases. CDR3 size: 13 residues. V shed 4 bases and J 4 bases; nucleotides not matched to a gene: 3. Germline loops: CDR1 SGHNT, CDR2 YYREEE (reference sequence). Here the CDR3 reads CASSQTGGYGYTF. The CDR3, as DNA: TGTGCCAGCAGCCAAACAGGGGGCTATGGCTACACCTTC.

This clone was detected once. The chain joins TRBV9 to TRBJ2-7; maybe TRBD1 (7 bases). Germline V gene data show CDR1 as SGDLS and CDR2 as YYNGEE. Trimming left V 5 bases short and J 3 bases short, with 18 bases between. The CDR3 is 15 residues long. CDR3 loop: CASSLFQGGFYEQYF. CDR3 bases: TGTGCCAGCAGTTTATTCCAGGGGGGTTTCTACGAGCAGTACTTC.

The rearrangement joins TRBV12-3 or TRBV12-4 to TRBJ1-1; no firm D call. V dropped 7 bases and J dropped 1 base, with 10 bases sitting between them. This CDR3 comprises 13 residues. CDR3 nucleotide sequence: TGTGCCAGCACTCTGGCCGAGAACACTGAAGCTTTCTTT. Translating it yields CASTLAENTEAFF.

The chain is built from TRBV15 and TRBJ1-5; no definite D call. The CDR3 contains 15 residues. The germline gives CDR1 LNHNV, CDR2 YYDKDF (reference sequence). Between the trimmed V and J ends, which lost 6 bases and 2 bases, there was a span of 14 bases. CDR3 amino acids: CATRDRRTGNQPQHF. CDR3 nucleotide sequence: TGTGCCACCAGGGATAGGAGGACGGGCAATCAGCCCCAGCATTTT.

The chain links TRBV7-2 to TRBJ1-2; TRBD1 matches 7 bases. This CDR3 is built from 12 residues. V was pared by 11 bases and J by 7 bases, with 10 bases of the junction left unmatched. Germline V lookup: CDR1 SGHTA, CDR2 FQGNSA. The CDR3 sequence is CAQGDSLRGYTF. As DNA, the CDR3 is TGTGCCCAGGGGGATTCTCTCCGTGGCTACACCTTC.

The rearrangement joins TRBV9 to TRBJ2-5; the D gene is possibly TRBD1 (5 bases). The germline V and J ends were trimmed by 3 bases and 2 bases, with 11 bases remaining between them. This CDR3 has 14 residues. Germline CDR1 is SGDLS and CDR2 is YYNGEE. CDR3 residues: CASSARQNQETQYF. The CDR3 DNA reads TGTGCCAGCAGCGCGCGACAGAATCAAGAGACCCAGTACTTC.

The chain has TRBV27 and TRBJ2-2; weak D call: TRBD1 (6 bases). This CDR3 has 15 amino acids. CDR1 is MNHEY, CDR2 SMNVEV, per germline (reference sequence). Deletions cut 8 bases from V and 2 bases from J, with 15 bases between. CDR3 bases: TGTGCCAGCGGCCAGGGGACACGAAACACCGGGGAGCTGTTTTTT. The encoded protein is CASGQGTRNTGELFF.

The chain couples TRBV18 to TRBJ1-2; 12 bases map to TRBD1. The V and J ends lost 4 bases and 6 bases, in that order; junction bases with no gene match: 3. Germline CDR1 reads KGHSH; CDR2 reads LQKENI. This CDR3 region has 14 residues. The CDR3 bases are TGTGCCAGCTCACTCGGGACAGGGGGCGATGGCTACACCTTC. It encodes CASSLGTGGDGYTF.

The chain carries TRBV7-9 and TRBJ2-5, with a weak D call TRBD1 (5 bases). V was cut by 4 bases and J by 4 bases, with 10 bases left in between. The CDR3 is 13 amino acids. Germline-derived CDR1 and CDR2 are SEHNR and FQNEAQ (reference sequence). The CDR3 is CASSSQGPETQYF. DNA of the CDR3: TGTGCCAGCAGCTCCCAGGGTCCAGAGACCCAGTACTTC.

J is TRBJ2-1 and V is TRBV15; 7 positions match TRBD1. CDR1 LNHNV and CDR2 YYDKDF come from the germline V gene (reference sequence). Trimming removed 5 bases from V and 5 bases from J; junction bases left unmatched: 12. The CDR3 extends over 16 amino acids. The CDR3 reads CATSPSGTEANNEQFF. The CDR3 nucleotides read TGTGCCACCAGCCCTTCAGGGACAGAAGCGAACAATGAGCAGTTCTTC.

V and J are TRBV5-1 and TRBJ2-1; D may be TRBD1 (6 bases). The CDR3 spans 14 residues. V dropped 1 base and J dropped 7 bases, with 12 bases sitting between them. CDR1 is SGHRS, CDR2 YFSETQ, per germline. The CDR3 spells CASSLSTGWNEQFF. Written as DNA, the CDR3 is TGCGCCAGCAGCTTGAGCACAGGGTGGAATGAGCAGTTCTTC.

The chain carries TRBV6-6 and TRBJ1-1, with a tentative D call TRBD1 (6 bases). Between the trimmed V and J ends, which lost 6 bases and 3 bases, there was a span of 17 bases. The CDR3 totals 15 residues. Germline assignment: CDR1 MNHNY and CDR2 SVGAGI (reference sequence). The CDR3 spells CASSPLRGGDTEAFF. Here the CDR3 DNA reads TGTGCCAGCAGCCCGCTCAGGGGAGGGGACACTGAAGCTTTCTTT.